This entry is about one T cell receptor beta chain. The junction departs from the called germline gene at one end, perhaps through a read error. This record comes from a study of blood T cell repertoires in COVID-19. Overall study context: Some COVID-19 samples were acute and others convalescent; all came from the United States, Italy and Spain.

Authors' analysis steps: Estimates of nucleated cell counts were drawn from the amplification of reference gene primers. Sequencing was performed with immunoSEQ multiplex PCR; in TCRdb, only in-frame clones are kept and a portion is missing. The V and J calls and clone size come from that table; D and trimming were worked out from the DNA. The sample has around 280,000 clones; over 80% are singletons. CDR1 and CDR2 (germline): SGHRS, YFSETQ. This CDR3 is built from 15 residues. The clonotype was recovered from a woman between 45 and 65 years old with active or convalescent COVID-19. This chain uses TRBV5-1 with TRBJ2-7, with 9 bases that match TRBD1. The sample comprised peripheral blood. CDR3 region: CASSFTGTGNYGQYF. Written as DNA, the CDR3 is TGCGCCAGCAGCTTTACCGGGACAGGGAATTACGGGCAGTACTTC.